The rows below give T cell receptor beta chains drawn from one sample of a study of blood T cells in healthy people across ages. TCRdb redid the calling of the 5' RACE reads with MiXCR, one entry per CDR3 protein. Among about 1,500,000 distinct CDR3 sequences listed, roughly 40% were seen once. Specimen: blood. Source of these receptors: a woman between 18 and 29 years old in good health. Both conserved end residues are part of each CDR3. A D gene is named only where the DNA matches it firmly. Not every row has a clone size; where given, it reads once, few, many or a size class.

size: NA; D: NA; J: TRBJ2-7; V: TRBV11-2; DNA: TGTGCCAGCAGCTTAGTCCAGGGCTGGGAGTACGAGCAGTACTTC; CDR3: CASSLVQGWEYEQYF
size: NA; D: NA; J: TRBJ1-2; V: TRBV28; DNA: TGTGCCAGCAGTGTAAGCCAGGGCTTCTATGGCTACACCTTC; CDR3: CASSVSQGFYGYTF
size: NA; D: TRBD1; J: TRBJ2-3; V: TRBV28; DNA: TGTGCCACGAGGAAAGGGGGCCCTACAGATACGCAGTATTTT; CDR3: CATRKGGPTDTQYF
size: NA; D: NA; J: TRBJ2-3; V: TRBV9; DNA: TGTGCCAGCAGCGTAGTAGGCAGGGAAGATACGCAGTATTTT; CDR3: CASSVVGREDTQYF
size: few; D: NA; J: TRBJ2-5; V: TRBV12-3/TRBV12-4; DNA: TGTGCCTCGGGGCGGATGTACCAAGAGACCCAGTACTTC; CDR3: CASGRMYQETQYF
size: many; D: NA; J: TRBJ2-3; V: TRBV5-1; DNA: TGCGCCAGCAGAGCCGGGGGCCTTACAGATACGCAGTATTTT; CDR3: CASRAGGLTDTQYF
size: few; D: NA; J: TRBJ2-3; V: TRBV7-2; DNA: TGTGCCAGCAGCAAGCTCACAGATACGCAGTATTTT; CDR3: CASSKLTDTQYF
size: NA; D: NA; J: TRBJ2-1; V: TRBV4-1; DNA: TGCGCCAGCAGCCGAACACCACGATCCGACAATGAGCAGTTCTTC; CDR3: CASSRTPRSDNEQFF
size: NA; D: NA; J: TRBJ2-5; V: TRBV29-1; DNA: TGCAGCGTTGAAGCGTCTAGGGCATACAATGAGCAGTACTTC; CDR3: CSVEASRAYNEQYF
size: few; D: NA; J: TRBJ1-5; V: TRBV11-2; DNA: TGTGCCAGCAGAAGGACAGCCTCCAATCAGCCCCAGCATTTT; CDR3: CASRRTASNQPQHF
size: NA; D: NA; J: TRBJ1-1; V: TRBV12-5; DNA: TGTGCTAGTGCCACGGGGTTTGAAGCTTTCTTT; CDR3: CASATGFEAFF
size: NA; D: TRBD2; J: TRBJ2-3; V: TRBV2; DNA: TGTGCCAGCACCGGCCTCTATAGCGGGGGGCTCGAGACAGATACGCAGTATTTT; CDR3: CASTGLYSGGLETDTQYF
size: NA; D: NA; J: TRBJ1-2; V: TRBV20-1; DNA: TGCAGTGCTAGAGAGCACAGTTGGGGCTACACCTTC; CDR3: CSAREHSWGYTF
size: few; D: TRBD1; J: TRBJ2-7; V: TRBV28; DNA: TGTGCCAGCAGAGGACAGGGGATCTACGAGCAGTACTTC; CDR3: CASRGQGIYEQYF
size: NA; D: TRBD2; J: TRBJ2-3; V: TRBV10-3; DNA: TGTGCCATCAGTGCCCAAGCGGGAGCCGGGCCAGATACGCAGTATTTT; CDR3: CAISAQAGAGPDTQYF
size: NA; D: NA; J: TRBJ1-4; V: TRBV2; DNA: TGTGCCAGCAGCCAGAGGGGGGCAACTAATGAAAAACTGTTTTTT; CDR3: CASSQRGATNEKLFF
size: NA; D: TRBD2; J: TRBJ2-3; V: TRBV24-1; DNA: TGTGCCACCAGTGATCCGAGACTAGCGGGGGATCAAGATACGCAGTATTTT; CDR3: CATSDPRLAGDQDTQYF
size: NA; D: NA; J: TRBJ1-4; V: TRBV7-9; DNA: TGTGCCAGCAGCTTTTATGCAACTAATGAAAAACTGTTTTTT; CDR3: CASSFYATNEKLFF
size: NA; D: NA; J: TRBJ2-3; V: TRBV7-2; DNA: TGTGCCAGCAGCTTAGCGACTCACGCGGCAGATACGCAGTATTTT; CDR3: CASSLATHAADTQYF
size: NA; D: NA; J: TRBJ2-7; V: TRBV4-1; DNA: TGCGCCAGCAGCCAAGTCGGGAGAACCTCCTACGAGCAGTACTTC; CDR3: CASSQVGRTSYEQYF
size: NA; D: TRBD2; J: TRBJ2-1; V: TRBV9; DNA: TGTGCCAGCAGCACCAGACTAGCGGGAGCCCGCCTGGCCTACAATGAGCAGTTCTTC; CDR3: CASSTRLAGARLAYNEQFF
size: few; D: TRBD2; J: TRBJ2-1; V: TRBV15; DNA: TGTGCCACCAGCAGAGGGGCCGGCGGGGGCAATGAGCAGTTCTTC; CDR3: CATSRGAGGGNEQFF
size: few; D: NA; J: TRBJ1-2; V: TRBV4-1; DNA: TGCGCCAGCAGCCAAGCGCACGGCTCTAACTATGGCTACACCTTC; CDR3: CASSQAHGSNYGYTF
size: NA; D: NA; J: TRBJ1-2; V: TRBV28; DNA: TGTGCCAGCATCTCGTCCGGACGGAGCTATGGCTACACCTTC; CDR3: CASISSGRSYGYTF
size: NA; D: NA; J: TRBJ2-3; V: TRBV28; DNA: TGTGCCAGCAGTGCTGCCCCCCTTTTTTTTAGCACAGATACGCAGTATTTT; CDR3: CASSAAPLFFSTDTQYF
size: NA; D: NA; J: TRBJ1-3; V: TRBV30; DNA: TGTGCCTGGAGTGAAAGTAGGACCCCGGGCGGAAACACCATATATTTT; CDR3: CAWSESRTPGGNTIYF
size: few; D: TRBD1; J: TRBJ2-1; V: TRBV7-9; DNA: TGTGCCAGCAGCTTATCCGACAGGGGGCGATGGAACAATGAGCAGTTCTTC; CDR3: CASSLSDRGRWNNEQFF
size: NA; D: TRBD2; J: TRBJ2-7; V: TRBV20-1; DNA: TGCAGTGCTCAGGGGCTAGCGGGGGGACTATACGAGCAGTACTTC; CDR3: CSAQGLAGGLYEQYF
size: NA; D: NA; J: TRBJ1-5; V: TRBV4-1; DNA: TGCGCCAGCAGCACCCGGACCCCGTCGGTGAGCAATCAGCCCCAGCATTTT; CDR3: CASSTRTPSVSNQPQHF
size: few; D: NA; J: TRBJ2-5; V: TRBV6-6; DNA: TGTGCCAGCAGTTACGGACAGCTCCAAGAGACCCAGTACTTC; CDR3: CASSYGQLQETQYF
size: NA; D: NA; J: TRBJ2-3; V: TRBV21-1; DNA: TGTGCCAGCAGCCTGGGAGGCAGAGAAGCTCCCACAGATACGCAGTATTTT; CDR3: CASSLGGREAPTDTQYF
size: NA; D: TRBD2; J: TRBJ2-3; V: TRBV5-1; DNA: TGCGCCAGCAGCTTTGACGGGAGGCCACCCAGACAAACAGATACGCAGTATTTT; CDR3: CASSFDGRPPRQTDTQYF
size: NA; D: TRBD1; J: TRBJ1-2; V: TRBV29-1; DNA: TGCAGCCTTGAAGATTCCGCGGACAGGGGATATGGCTACACCTTC; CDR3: CSLEDSADRGYGYTF
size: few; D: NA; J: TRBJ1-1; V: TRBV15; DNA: TGTGCCACCAGTATAAGGGGTAGGAACACTGAAGCTTTCTTT; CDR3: CATSIRGRNTEAFF
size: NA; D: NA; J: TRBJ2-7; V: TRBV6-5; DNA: TGTGCCAGCAGTTCAAACAGGGAGCAGTACTTC; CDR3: CASSSNREQYF
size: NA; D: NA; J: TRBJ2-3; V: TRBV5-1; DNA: TGCGCCAGCACAAAGGAGAGTTCCACAGATACGCAGTATTTT; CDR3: CASTKESSTDTQYF
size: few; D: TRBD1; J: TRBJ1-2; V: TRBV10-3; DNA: TGTGCCATCATGACAGGGGTCAACTATGGCTACACCTTC; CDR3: CAIMTGVNYGYTF
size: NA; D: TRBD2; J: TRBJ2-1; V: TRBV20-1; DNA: TGCAGAGCAGTGCGCGGGAGTTACAATGAGCAGTTCTTC; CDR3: CRAVRGSYNEQFF
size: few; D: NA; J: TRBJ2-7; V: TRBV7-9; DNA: TGTGCCAGCAGCTTATCTTCAACCACTGGCGAGCAGTACTTC; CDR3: CASSLSSTTGEQYF
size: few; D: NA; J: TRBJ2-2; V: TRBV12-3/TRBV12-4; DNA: TGTGCCAGCAGTTTTTGGGACACCGGGGAGCTGTTTTTT; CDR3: CASSFWDTGELFF
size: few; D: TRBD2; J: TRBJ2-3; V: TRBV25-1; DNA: TGTGCCAGCAGCCTCATCATATCCGGGACTAACACAGATACGCAGTATTTT; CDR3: CASSLIISGTNTDTQYF
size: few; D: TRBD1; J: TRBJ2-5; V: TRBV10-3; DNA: TGTGCCATCAGCGGACAGGGGGAGGAGACCCAGTACTTC; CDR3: CAISGQGEETQYF
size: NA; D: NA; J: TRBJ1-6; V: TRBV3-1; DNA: TGTGCCAGCAGCCAAGGCGACGGGTCCTATAATTCACCCCTCCACTTT; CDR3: CASSQGDGSYNSPLHF
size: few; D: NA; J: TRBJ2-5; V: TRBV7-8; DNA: TGTGCCAGCAGCTTTTTGGAGACCGAGGAGACCCAGTACTTC; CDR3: CASSFLETEETQYF
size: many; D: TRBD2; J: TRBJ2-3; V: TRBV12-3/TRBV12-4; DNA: TGTGCCAGCAGTTTTGGACTAGCAGGAGATACGCAGTATTTT; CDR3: CASSFGLAGDTQYF
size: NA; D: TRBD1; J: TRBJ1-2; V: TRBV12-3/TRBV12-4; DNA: TGTGCCAGCAGCCCCGGGACAGGGTGGGGCTATGGCTACACCTTC; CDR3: CASSPGTGWGYGYTF
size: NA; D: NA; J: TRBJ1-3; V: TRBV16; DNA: TGTGCCAGCAGCCAATCGGGCGGGGGCGATGGAAACACCATATATTTT; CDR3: CASSQSGGGDGNTIYF
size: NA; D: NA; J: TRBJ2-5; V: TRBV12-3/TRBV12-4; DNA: TGTGCCAGCAGTCCCGAAAAGGACAGCAAAGAGACCCAGTACTTC; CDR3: CASSPEKDSKETQYF